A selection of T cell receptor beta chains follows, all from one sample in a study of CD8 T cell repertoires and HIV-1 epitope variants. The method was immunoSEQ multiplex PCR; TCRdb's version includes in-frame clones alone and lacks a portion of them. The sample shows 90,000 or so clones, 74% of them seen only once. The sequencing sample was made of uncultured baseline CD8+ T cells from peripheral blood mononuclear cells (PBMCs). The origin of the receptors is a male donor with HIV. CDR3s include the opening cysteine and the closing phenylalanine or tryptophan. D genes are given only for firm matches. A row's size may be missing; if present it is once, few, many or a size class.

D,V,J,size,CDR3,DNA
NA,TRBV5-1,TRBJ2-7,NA,CASSRQGLSYEQYF,TGCGCCAGCAGCCGACAGGGACTCTCCTACGAGCAGTACTTC
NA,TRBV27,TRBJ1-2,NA,CASSSLNYGYTF,TGTGCCAGCAGTTCATTAAACTATGGCTACACCTTC
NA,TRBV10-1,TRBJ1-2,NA,CASSERRQMHPMDYTF,TGCGCCAGCAGTGAGAGGCGCCAGATGCACCCTATGGACTACACCTTC
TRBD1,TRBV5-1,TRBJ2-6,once,CASSSSGTGGSGANVLTF,TGCGCCAGCAGCTCCAGTGGGACAGGGGGCTCTGGGGCCAACGTCCTGACTTTC
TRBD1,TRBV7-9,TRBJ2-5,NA,CASSVGDRAKETQYF,TGTGCCAGCAGCGTAGGGGACAGGGCTAAAGAGACCCAGTACTTC
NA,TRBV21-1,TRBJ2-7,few,CASSPRSSSGDSYEQYF,TGTGCCAGCAGCCCCCGGAGTTCTAGCGGGGATTCCTACGAGCAGTACTTC
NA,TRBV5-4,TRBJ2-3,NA,CASSLLLAREADTQYF,TGTGCCAGCAGCTTGCTACTAGCACGAGAGGCAGATACGCAGTATTTT
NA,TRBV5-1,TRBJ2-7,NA,CASSLATEYEQYF,TGCGCCAGCAGCTTGGCAACGGAATACGAGCAGTACTTC
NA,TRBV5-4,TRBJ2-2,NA,CASSSYTGELFF,TGTGCCAGCAGCTCATATACCGGGGAGCTGTTTTTT
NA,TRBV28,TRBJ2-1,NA,CASSSSTILEPDDYEQFF,TGTGCCAGCAGTTCGTCGACCATCCTAGAACCGGACGATTATGAGCAGTTCTTC
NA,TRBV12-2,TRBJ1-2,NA,CASRFEAVQSGNANYGYTF,TGTGCAAGTCGCTTCGAAGCGGTCCAGTCAGGGAACGCTAACTATGGCTACACCTTC
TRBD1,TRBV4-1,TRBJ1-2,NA,CASSQSGQGVGHYGYTF,TGCGCCAGCAGCCAATCGGGACAGGGGGTCGGTCACTATGGCTACACCTTC
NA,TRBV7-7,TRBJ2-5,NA,CASSVGLRGETQYF,TGTGCTAGCAGCGTGGGCCTCCGGGGGGAGACCCAGTACTTC
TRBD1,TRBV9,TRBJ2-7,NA,CASSVGGQGIDEQYF,TGTGCCAGCAGCGTGGGGGGACAGGGCATCGACGAGCAGTACTTC
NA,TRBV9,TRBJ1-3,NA,CASSVAGLAGNTIYF,TGTGCCAGCAGCGTAGCGGGGTTGGCTGGAAACACCATATATTTT
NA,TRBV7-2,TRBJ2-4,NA,CASSPRGPAKNIQYF,TGTGCCAGCAGTCCCCGAGGGCCGGCCAAAAACATTCAGTACTTC
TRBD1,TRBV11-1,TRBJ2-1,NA,CASSLGSGGNEQFF,TGTGCCAGCAGCTTAGGGTCAGGGGGCAATGAGCAGTTCTTC
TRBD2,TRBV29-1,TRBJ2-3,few,CSVGRAGGGTDTQYF,TGCAGCGTTGGTCGGGCGGGGGGAGGTACAGATACGCAGTATTTT
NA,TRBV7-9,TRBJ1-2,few,CASSLVVSKGGYTF,TGTGCCAGCAGCTTAGTGGTCTCTAAAGGGGGCTACACCTTC
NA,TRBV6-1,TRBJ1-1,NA,CASSDARLMNTEAFF,TGTGCCAGCAGTGACGCACGCCTAATGAACACTGAAGCTTTCTTT
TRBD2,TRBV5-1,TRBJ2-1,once,CASRWSGSINEQFF,TGCGCCAGCAGGTGGAGCGGGAGTATCAATGAGCAGTTCTTC
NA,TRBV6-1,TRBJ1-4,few,CASSVLQGGEKLFF,TGTGCCAGCAGTGTGTTACAGGGAGGAGAAAAACTGTTTTTT
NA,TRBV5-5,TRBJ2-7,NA,CASSLAGSYEQYF,TGTGCCAGCAGCTTGGCAGGGTCCTACGAGCAGTACTTC
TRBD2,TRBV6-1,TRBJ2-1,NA,CASTETSDHNEQFF,TGTGCCAGCACCGAGACTAGCGACCACAATGAGCAGTTCTTC
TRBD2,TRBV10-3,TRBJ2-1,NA,CAISESGLASSYNEQFF,TGTGCCATCAGTGAGTCAGGACTAGCGAGCTCCTACAATGAGCAGTTCTTC
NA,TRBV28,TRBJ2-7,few,CASSLLDSYEQYF,TGTGCCAGCAGTTTATTAGACAGCTACGAGCAGTACTTC
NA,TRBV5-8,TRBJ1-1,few,CASSLVLYAFF,TGTGCCAGCAGCTTGGTCTTGTATGCTTTCTTT
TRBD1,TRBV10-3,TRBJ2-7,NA,CAISDSTGGYEQYF,TGTGCCATCAGTGACTCCACAGGGGGGTACGAGCAGTACTTC
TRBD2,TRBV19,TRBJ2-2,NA,CASSIELAGNTGELFF,TGTGCCAGTAGTATTGAACTAGCGGGGAACACCGGGGAGCTGTTTTTT
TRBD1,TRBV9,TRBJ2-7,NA,CASSVGTGMGYEQYF,TGTGCCAGCAGCGTAGGGACAGGTATGGGCTACGAGCAGTACTTC
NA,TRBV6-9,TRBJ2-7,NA,CASTVNRDREGSGRGYEQYF,TGTGCCAGCACTGTAAACCGGGACAGGGAGGGGAGCGGGAGAGGCTACGAGCAGTACTTC
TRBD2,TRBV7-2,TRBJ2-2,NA,CASSLRPSGRAYTGELFF,TGTGCCAGCAGCTTACGGCCTAGCGGGAGGGCCTACACCGGGGAGCTGTTTTTT
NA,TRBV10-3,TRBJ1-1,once,CAISDRGGYTEAFF,TGTGCCATCAGTGACAGGGGTGGATACACTGAAGCTTTCTTT
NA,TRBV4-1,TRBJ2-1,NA,CASSRSAAGSYNEQFF,TGCGCCAGCAGCCGCTCCGCGGCGGGGTCCTACAATGAGCAGTTCTTC
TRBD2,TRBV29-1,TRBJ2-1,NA,CSVVPGGYNEQFF,TGCAGCGTTGTCCCGGGAGGGTACAATGAGCAGTTCTTC
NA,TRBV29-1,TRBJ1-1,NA,CSVDYRKAFF,TGCAGCGTTGATTACCGGAAAGCTTTCTTT
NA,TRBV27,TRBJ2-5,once,CASSLYRVRETQYF,TGTGCCAGCAGTTTGTACAGGGTAAGGGAGACCCAGTACTTC
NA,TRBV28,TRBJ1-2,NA,CVSGHQYGYTF,TGTGTTAGTGGGCATCAATATGGCTACACCTTC
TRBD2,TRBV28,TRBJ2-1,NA,CASRRTSGSYNEQFF,TGTGCCAGCAGGCGGACTAGCGGTTCTTATAATGAGCAGTTCTTC
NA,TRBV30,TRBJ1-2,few,CAWSVLGAGNYGYTF,TGTGCCTGGAGTGTACTTGGGGCAGGGAACTATGGCTACACCTTC
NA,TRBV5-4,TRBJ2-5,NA,CASSLGQQETQYF,TGTGCCAGCAGCTTGGGTCAGCAAGAGACCCAGTACTTC
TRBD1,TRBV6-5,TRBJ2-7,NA,CASSRDSTSYEQYF,TGTGCCAGCAGTCGGGACAGTACCTCCTACGAGCAGTACTTC
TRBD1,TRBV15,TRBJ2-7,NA,CATSQRQGVGEQYF,TGTGCCACCAGCCAAAGACAGGGGGTGGGAGAGCAGTACTTC
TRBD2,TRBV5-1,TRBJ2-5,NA,CASSSGIGETQYF,TGCGCCAGCAGTAGCGGGATCGGCGAGACCCAGTACTTC
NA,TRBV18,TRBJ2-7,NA,CASSPGPDHEQYF,TGTGCCAGCTCACCGGGACCGGACCACGAGCAGTACTTC
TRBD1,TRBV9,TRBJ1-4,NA,CASSVGDRGLSNEKLFF,TGTGCCAGCAGCGTAGGGGACAGGGGATTATCTAATGAAAAACTGTTTTTT
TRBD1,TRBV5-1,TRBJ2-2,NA,CASSPRGQGVAGELFF,TGCGCCAGCAGCCCTAGGGGACAGGGAGTTGCCGGGGAGCTGTTTTTT
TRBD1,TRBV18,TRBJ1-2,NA,CASSPSGGGFGYTF,TGTGCCAGCTCACCCTCAGGGGGGGGCTTTGGCTACACCTTC
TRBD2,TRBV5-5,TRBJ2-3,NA,CASSAGTSGTDTQYF,TGTGCCAGCAGCGCCGGGACTAGCGGAACAGATACGCAGTATTTT
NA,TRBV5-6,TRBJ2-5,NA,CASSLGAFQETQYF,TGTGCCAGCAGCCTGGGGGCATTTCAAGAGACCCAGTACTTC
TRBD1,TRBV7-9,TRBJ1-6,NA,CASSLEQGNSPLHF,TGTGCCAGCAGCTTAGAACAGGGGAATTCACCCCTCCACTTT
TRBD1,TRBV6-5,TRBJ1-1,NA,CASSYLRTGPPEAFF,TGTGCCAGCAGTTACCTCCGGACAGGGCCGCCTGAAGCTTTCTTT